This T cell receptor (beta chain) was profiled in a study of cytomegalovirus exposure and HLA in healthy donors. Germline CDR1 reads MDHEN; CDR2 reads SYDVKM. CDR3 size: 13 residues. J gave up 5 bases and V 6 bases, and 5 bases lay outside the gene matches. Amplification used 60 Vbeta primers and 13 Jbeta primers. The assay was immunoSEQ multiplex PCR, and TCRdb's table has in-frame clones only and misses some. This sample has 150,000 to 200,000 clones; roughly 85% occur once, and the top ten carry 1.3%. Sequenced: PBMCs. This sequence joins TRBV28 and TRBJ2-7; 9 nucleotides align to TRBD1. The receptor comes from a man aged 25-40 years in good health and CMV-seronegative. CDR3 region: CASRWTGDNEQYF. Written as DNA, the CDR3 is TGTGCCAGCAGATGGACAGGGGACAACGAGCAGTACTTC.